This T cell receptor (beta chain) was sequenced during a study of Ad26.COV2.S vaccination and SARS-CoV-2 variants. General study findings and limits: Vaccine recipients surpassed placebo recipients in spike-specific TCR breadth.

Some clones are missing from TCRdb's copy, which holds only in-frame ones; the method was immunoSEQ multiplex PCR. The sample lists 300,000 to 350,000 clones; about 90% were seen once. CDR1 and CDR2 from the germline V gene are MNHEY and SVGEGT. V was trimmed by 3 bases and J by 2 bases, leaving 13 bases between them. The CDR3 runs to 16 residues. Notes on this clone: Its antigen is undetermined.

The sample's treatment: roughly 20 received Ad26.COV2.S at low or high dose, single or two shots; roughly five received placebo; per-sample allocation not given. Samples were taken on day 63 after the first vaccine or placebo injection. The sequences come from peripheral blood, collected in a trial of Ad26.COV2.S vaccine versus placebo. This chain joins TRBV6-2 or TRBV6-3 and TRBJ2-2; D unclear. The TCR comes from a person aged 18-60 years who received the Ad26.COV2.S COVID-19 vaccine or a placebo. The CDR3: CASSYTEVFNTGELFF. In nucleotides, the CDR3 is TGTGCCAGCAGTTATACAGAGGTTTTCAACACCGGGGAGCTGTTTTTT.